The 7 T cell receptor beta chains in this list originate from one sample, sequenced in a study of blood T cell repertoires in COVID-19. Data came from immunoSEQ multiplex PCR; TCRdb stores just in-frame clones and leaves some out. The table has approximately 120,000 clones, about 80% seen once. The sequenced material came from peripheral blood. Receptors originate from a woman between 45 and 60 years old with acute or convalescent COVID-19.

The chain couples TRBV27 to TRBJ1-2; 7 nucleotides agree with TRBD1. V shed 5 bases and J 4 bases; nucleotides not matched to a gene: 4. Germline V gene sequence: CDR1 MNHEY, CDR2 SMNVEV (reference sequence). The CDR3 is 13 amino acids. The CDR3 DNA is TGTGCCAGCAGTATGGACAGGAGCTATGGCTACACCTTC. Translating gives CASSMDRSYGYTF.

The chain combines TRBV21-1 with TRBJ1-2; the D call in the table, TRBD1, was not verified against the DNA. TRBV21-1 is a pseudogene segment. CDR3 length: 13 amino acids. Here the CDR3 reads CASSRQASYGYTF. In DNA form, the CDR3 reads TGTGCCAGCAGTCGACAGGCGAGCTATGGCTACACCTTC.

This rearrangement joins TRBV2 to TRBJ1-2; possible D gene TRBD1, 5 bases. Germline V gene data show CDR1 as SNHLY and CDR2 as FYNNEI. V lost 8 bases, J lost 4 bases, and 11 bases lay in between. This CDR3 is 12 amino acids long. CDR3 sequence: CASGDSSYGYTF. CDR3 sequence (DNA): TGTGCCAGCGGCGACAGTAGCTATGGCTACACCTTC.

The sample holds a few counts of this clone. The J gene is TRBJ1-2, the V gene TRBV9, with D tentatively TRBD1 (6 bases). The germline V gene encodes CDR1 SGDLS and CDR2 YYNGEE. V was trimmed by 4 bases and J by 8 bases, leaving 18 bases between them. This CDR3 is built from 14 residues. The chain's CDR3 is CASSPGGQQRGYTF. The CDR3 DNA sequence: TGTGCCAGCAGCCCCGGGGGGCAACAGAGGGGCTACACCTTC.

This clone was found a few times. This chain connects TRBV2 to TRBJ2-3; no reliable D call. Trimming stripped 8 bases from V and 6 bases from J, with 6 bases between. Germline values: CDR1 SNHLY, CDR2 FYNNEI. This CDR3 contains 10 residues. The CDR3 reads CASQLDTQYF. The CDR3 DNA reads as TGTGCCAGCCAATTGGATACGCAGTATTTT.

The chain carries TRBV11-1 and TRBJ2-1; no firm D call. The CDR3 loop spans 15 amino acids. V lost 1 base and J 2 bases, leaving 9 bases between the germline ends. Germline assignment: CDR1 SGHAT and CDR2 FQDESV (reference sequence). The CDR3 protein is CASSLVSVPYNEQFF. The CDR3 nucleotides read TGTGCCAGCAGCTTAGTTAGTGTCCCCTACAATGAGCAGTTCTTC.

This clone was observed a handful of times. The CDR3 protein is CASSLRTGGGNEQYF. In DNA, the CDR3 is TGTGCCAGCAGTCTCCGGACGGGAGGAGGAAACGAGCAGTACTTC. The chain uses TRBV28 and TRBJ2-7; TRBD2 agrees at 7 bases. After removal of 5 bases from V and 5 bases from J, the junction contained 12 bases not matched to a gene. The length of the CDR3 is 15 residues. Germline V gene data show CDR1 as MDHEN and CDR2 as SYDVKM.